This T cell receptor (beta chain) was sequenced for a study of vaccination effects on CD4 cells after COVID-19. Peptide-pool stimulation followed by sequencing identified expanded antigen-specific CD4+ clonotypes in the ViraFEST assay. Culture proceeded for 10 days, and CD4+ T cells were then isolated. All study participants received two doses of BNT162b2 or mRNA-1273 vaccine. The length of the CDR3 is 15 residues. V shed 5 bases, J shed 4 bases, and the junction held 10 bases outside the gene matches. Looked up from germline, CDR1 is MDHEN and CDR2 is SYDVKM. Sequenced by immunoSEQ multiplex PCR; TCRdb stores in-frame clones only, minus some. The top ten hold roughly 9.2% of the sample, which has some 17,000 clones, roughly 68% seen once. Comment on this clone: Its antigen remains unknown.

The chain links TRBV28 to TRBJ2-7, with 8 bases fitting TRBD2. This receptor was taken from a human donor who received a COVID-19 vaccine. Sequenced material: CD4+ T cells from PBMCs cultured with SARS-CoV-2 spike peptides, taken after COVID-19 vaccination. CDR3 coding DNA: TGTGCCAGCAGTACCCGATGGAGCGGGAGATACGAGCAGTACTTC. Translating it yields CASSTRWSGRYEQYF.